This passage covers 20 T cell receptor beta chains from one sample sequenced in a study of cytomegalovirus exposure and HLA in healthy donors. The PCR made use of 60 Vbeta and 13 Jbeta primers. The protocol was immunoSEQ multiplex PCR, while the TCRdb copy is restricted to in-frame clones and leaves out a portion. The sample carries 200,000 to 250,000 clones, around four fifths recorded once. The sample taken for sequencing was PBMCs. These receptors were taken from a woman aged 60-75 years in good health and CMV-seropositive.

Details on this clone: A read error is possible here, since a much larger clone lies one base away. This chain joins TRBV7-3 and TRBJ1-3; D might be TRBD1 (5 bases). Germline V gene data show CDR1 as SGHTA and CDR2 as FQGTGA. Between the trimmed V and J ends, which lost 2 bases and 1 base, there was a span of 6 bases. CDR3 length equals 14 residues. The CDR3 protein is CASSLSGSGNTIYF. The CDR3, as DNA: TGTGCCAGCAGCTTATCAGGGTCTGGAAACACCATATATTTT.

This clone is a singleton in its sample. For the CDR3, the DNA is TGTGCCACCAGCAGAGTTTCTAGGTTATCCTACGAGCAGTACTTC. Translating gives CATSRVSRLSYEQYF. The chain has TRBV15 and TRBJ2-7; no clear D. Trimming took off 1 base at V and 1 base at J, with 11 bases between the two ends. The CDR3 runs to 15 residues. Germline V gene lookup returns CDR1 LNHNV and CDR2 YYDKDF (reference sequence).

J is TRBJ2-7 and V is TRBV5-5; 11 nucleotides line up with TRBD1. The CDR3 is made up of 16 amino acids. Trimming cost V 2 bases and J 6 bases; bases outside gene matches: 10. CDR1 SGHKS and CDR2 YYEKEE come from the germline V gene (reference sequence). CDR3 DNA sequence: TGTGCCAGCAGCTTTGTACCGGGACAGGGGGTGATCGAGCAGTACTTC. Translating it yields CASSFVPGQGVIEQYF.

This clone was recorded a few times. The chain uses TRBV30 and TRBJ2-2, with 7 positions matching TRBD1. The germline V gene has CDR1 GTSNPN and CDR2 SVGIG (reference sequence). V lost 3 bases, J lost 0 bases, and 7 bases stayed unmatched. The CDR3 has 16 amino acids. The CDR3 is CAWSGRGQPNTGELFF. Here the CDR3 DNA reads TGTGCCTGGAGCGGAAGGGGACAGCCGAACACCGGGGAGCTGTTTTTT. The full variable domain, in which reference TRBV30 and TRBJ2-2 provide the parts outside the CDR3, is SQTIHQWPATLVQPVGSPLSLECTVEGTSNPNLYWYRQAAGRGLQLLFYSVGIGQISSEVPQNLSASRPQDRQFILSSKKLLLSDSGFYLCAWSGRGQPNTGELFFGEGSRLTVL.

V gene TRBV7-2 combines with J gene TRBJ2-1, with D maybe TRBD2 (6 bases). Per germline, CDR1 SGHTA and CDR2 FQGNSA. Trimming removed 5 bases from V and 4 bases from J, with 18 bases in between. The CDR3 runs to 16 residues. CDR3 DNA sequence: TGTGCCAGCAGCCAAAGGAGCGGGTCCTATTACAATGAGCAGTTCTTC. Translated: CASSQRSGSYYNEQFF.

This sequence joins TRBV19 and TRBJ1-1, with D tentatively TRBD1 (5 bases). The CDR3 consists of 15 residues. V gave up 11 bases and J gave up 5 bases, with 24 bases separating them. Germline loops: CDR1 LNHDA, CDR2 SQIVND (reference sequence). The CDR3, as DNA: TGTGCCTCCCAAAAGCGGGGGGTGATGCCGACTGAAGCTTTCTTT. Protein product: CASQKRGVMPTEAFF.

Regarding this clone: Germline and junction disagree at one end, which may indicate a read error. The same CDR3 is also encoded by other DNA sequences in this sample. This chain joins TRBV2 and TRBJ2-3; perhaps TRBD2 as D (5 bases). Germline assignment: CDR1 SNHLY and CDR2 FYNNEI. The CDR3 loop spans 12 amino acids. The CDR3 region is CASSERADTQYF. The CDR3 DNA follows: TGTGCCAGCAGTGAGAGGGCAGATACGCAATATTTT.

The V call is TRBV11-3, the J call TRBJ2-7; 7 nucleotides line up with TRBD1. The CDR3 loop spans 15 amino acids. Germline V lookup: CDR1 SGHNT, CDR2 YENEEA. After removal of 5 bases from V and 2 bases from J, the junction contained 9 bases not matched to a gene. The CDR3 sequence: CASSHGQVGTYEQYF. CDR3 in DNA: TGTGCCAGCAGCCACGGACAGGTTGGGACCTACGAGCAGTACTTC.

Only a few counts were recorded for this clone. The chain uses TRBV7-2 and TRBJ1-1; D not resolved. Germline assignment: CDR1 SGHTA and CDR2 FQGNSA. The CDR3 loop spans 12 amino acids. Trimming cost V 2 bases and J 7 bases, with 8 bases left between them. The chain's CDR3 is CASSLSRVEAFF. CDR3 DNA: TGTGCCAGCAGCTTATCGCGGGTTGAAGCTTTCTTT.

This rearrangement joins TRBV5-6 to TRBJ1-4; D is perhaps TRBD1 (5 bases). The ends were cut back, 2 bases at V and 7 bases at J, with 15 bases in the middle. Per the germline V gene, CDR1 is SGHDT and CDR2 is YYEEEE. The CDR3 is 15 residues long. The CDR3 bases are TGTGCCAGCAGCTTCGAAGGACCCGGGGGTGAAAAACTGTTTTTT. Amino acids: CASSFEGPGGEKLFF.

Details on this clone: At one end the junction does not follow the germline gene, possibly because of a read error. The chain is built from TRBV5-1 and TRBJ1-2, with TRBD1 as a possible D gene (6 bases). Per the germline V gene, CDR1 is SGHRS and CDR2 is YFSETQ. The CDR3 length is 16 residues. CDR3 sequence reads: CASSSGGGAFNYSYTF. The CDR3 bases are TGCGCCAGCAGCTCGGGGGGGGGCGCCTTTAACTATAGCTACACCTTC.

The V gene is TRBV30, the J gene TRBJ1-3; D might be TRBD1 (6 bases). The CDR3 length is 16 residues. Trimming shortened V by 1 base and J by 0 bases, and 13 bases separated the two germline ends. The germline gives CDR1 GTSNPN, CDR2 SVGIG (reference sequence). The CDR3 sequence is CAWSAKQGNSGNTIYF. CDR3 bases: TGTGCCTGGAGTGCGAAACAGGGTAACTCTGGAAACACCATATATTTT.

This clone was seen a few times. The CDR3 sequence is CASSYTSGYEQYF. The CDR3 DNA follows: TGTGCCAGCAGTTACACTAGCGGGTACGAGCAGTACTTC. The genes are TRBV6-5 and TRBJ2-7; 9 bases are shared with TRBD2. Germline V lookup: CDR1 MNHEY, CDR2 SVGAGI. This CDR3 spans 13 amino acids. V shed 2 bases, J shed 4 bases, and the junction held 0 bases outside the gene matches.

This rearrangement joins TRBV10-3 to TRBJ1-1; D is unresolved. From germline, CDR1 is ENHRY and CDR2 SYGVKD. Trimming cost V 6 bases and J 7 bases, with 33 bases left between them. This CDR3 comprises 19 residues. The CDR3 DNA sequence: TGTGCCATCAGCTCCTCGCTACCCAGTGCGAAGGGAGCGGTTATTGAAGCTTTCTTT. Its translation is CAISSSLPSAKGAVIEAFF.

For this clone: Germline and junction disagree at one end, which may indicate a read error. The same CDR3 is also encoded by other DNA sequences in this sample. The chain joins TRBV5-4 to TRBJ2-2, with TRBD1 identical over 12 bases. The CDR3 is made up of 16 amino acids. Per the germline V gene, CDR1 is SGHNT and CDR2 is YYREEE (reference sequence). CDR3 region: CASSPTGTGGSGELFF. As DNA, the CDR3 is TGCGCCAGCAGCCCAACCGGGACAGGGGGCTCCGGGGAGCTGTTTTTT.

The chain has TRBV6-5 and TRBJ1-1, with D possibly TRBD1 on 5 matching bases. V was pared by 5 bases and J by 1 base, with 11 bases between. CDR1 MNHEY and CDR2 SVGAGI come from the germline V gene. The CDR3 consists of 14 residues. CDR3 protein: CASSTRGTNTEAFF. Written as DNA, the CDR3 is TGTGCCAGCAGTACCCGGGGGACGAACACTGAAGCTTTCTTT.

The chain employs TRBV19 and TRBJ1-5, with TRBD1 as a possible D gene (6 bases). V was trimmed by 3 bases and J by 4 bases, leaving 13 bases between them. The CDR3 spans 15 residues. Germline V gene lookup returns CDR1 LNHDA and CDR2 SQIVND (reference sequence). In DNA, the CDR3 is TGTGCCAGTAGTATGGGCAGGGGCGCGAATCAGCCCCAGCATTTT. This codes for CASSMGRGANQPQHF.

The rearrangement joins TRBV15 to TRBJ2-2; 11 bases fit TRBD2. With V trimmed by 6 bases and J by 3 bases, 6 bases remained unmatched. The CDR3 runs 16 residues. The germline gives CDR1 LNHNV, CDR2 YYDKDF (reference sequence). Written as DNA, the CDR3 is TGTGCCACCAGAAAGACTAGCGGGGCACACACCGGGGAGCTGTTTTTT. Its protein is CATRKTSGAHTGELFF. Filled out from reference TRBV15 and TRBJ2-2, the complete variable domain reads DAMVIQNPRYQVTQFGKPVTLSCSQTLNHNVMYWYQQKSSQAPKLLFHYYDKDFNNEADTPDNFQSRRPNTSFCFLDIRSPGLGDTAMYLCATRKTSGAHTGELFFGEGSRLTVL.

This chain links TRBV7-9 with TRBJ1-3; no reliable D call. Germline CDR1 SEHNR, CDR2 FQNEAQ (reference sequence). Trimming took 5 bases from V and 0 from J, leaving 5 bases between them. The CDR3 covers 13 residues. CDR3 DNA sequence: TGTGCCAGCAGCCTCCTCTCTGGAAACACCATATATTTT. Amino acids: CASSLLSGNTIYF. Combining the CDR3 with reference TRBV7-9 and TRBJ1-3 gives the whole variable domain DTGVSQNPRHKITKRGQNVTFRCDPISEHNRLYWYRQTLGQGPEFLTYFQNEAQLEKSRLLSDRFSAERPKGSFSTLEIQRTEQGDSAMYLCASSLLSGNTIYFGEGSWLTVV.

The rearrangement joins TRBV7-2 to TRBJ2-7; 8 positions match TRBD2. Germline values: CDR1 SGHTA, CDR2 FQGNSA. This CDR3 comprises 15 residues. V was clipped by 1 base and J by 6 bases; unmatched bases: 8. The DNA for the CDR3 is TGTGCCAGCAGCTTAGTCTACGGGGGGGCATCCGAGCAGTACTTC. This gives the protein CASSLVYGGASEQYF. The whole variable domain, filled in from reference TRBV7-2 and TRBJ2-7, reads GAGVSQSPSNKVTEKGKDVELRCDPISGHTALYWYRQSLGQGLEFLIYFQGNSAPDKSGLPSDRFSAERTGGSVSTLTIQRTQQEDSAVYLCASSLVYGGASEQYFGPGTRLTVT.